The entry that follows covers one T cell receptor beta chain sequence. Trimming took 1 base from V and 1 from J; bases not matched to a gene: 5. The V gene's germline CDR1 is LGHNA and CDR2 YSLEER. This CDR3 spans 16 amino acids. TCRdb's table, derived via immunoSEQ multiplex PCR, lists solely in-frame clones and lacks some. Here the sample spans just over 150,000 clones, about four fifths being singletons. The sample comes from a study of blood T cell repertoires in COVID-19. This chain links TRBV4-3 with TRBJ2-5, with 8 positions matching TRBD2. The origin of this receptor is a man aged 55 to 70 with acute or convalescent COVID-19. The source material was peripheral blood. The CDR3 is CASSQATSGFQETQYF. The CDR3 region has the DNA TGCGCCAGCAGCCAAGCTACTAGCGGATTCCAAGAGACCCAGTACTTC.